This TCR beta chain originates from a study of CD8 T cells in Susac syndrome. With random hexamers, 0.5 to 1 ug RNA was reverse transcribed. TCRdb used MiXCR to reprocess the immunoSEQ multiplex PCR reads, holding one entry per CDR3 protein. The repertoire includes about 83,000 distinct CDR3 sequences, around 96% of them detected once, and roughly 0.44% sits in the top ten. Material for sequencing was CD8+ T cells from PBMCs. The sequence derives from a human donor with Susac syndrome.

The CDR3 region has the DNA TGTGCCAGCAGTTTTCTCCTCCCGGGGGGGGAAGATACGCAGTATTTT. Translated: CASSFLLPGGEDTQYF. The rearrangement uses TRBV27 and TRBJ2-3; 8 bases map to TRBD2. The junction had 10 bases not matched to a gene; V was cut back by 3 bases and J by 5 bases. CDR1 MNHEY and CDR2 SMNVEV come from the germline V gene (reference sequence). This CDR3 is 16 amino acids long.